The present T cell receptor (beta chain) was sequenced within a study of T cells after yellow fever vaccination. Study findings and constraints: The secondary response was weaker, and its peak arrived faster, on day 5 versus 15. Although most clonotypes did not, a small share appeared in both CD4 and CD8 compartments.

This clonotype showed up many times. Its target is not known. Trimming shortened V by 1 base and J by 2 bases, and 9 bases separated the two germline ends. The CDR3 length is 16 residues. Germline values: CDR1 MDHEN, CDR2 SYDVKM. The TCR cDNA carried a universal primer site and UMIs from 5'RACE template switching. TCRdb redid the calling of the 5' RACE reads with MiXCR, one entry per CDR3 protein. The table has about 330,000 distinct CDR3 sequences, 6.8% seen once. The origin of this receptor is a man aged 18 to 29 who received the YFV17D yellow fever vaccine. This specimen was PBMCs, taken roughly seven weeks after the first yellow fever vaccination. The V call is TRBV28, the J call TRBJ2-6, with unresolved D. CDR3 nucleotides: TGTGCCAGCAGTTTATTAGGTGTTACTGGGGCCAACGTCCTGACTTTC. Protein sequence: CASSLLGVTGANVLTF.